This is a list of T cell receptor beta chains from one sample in a study of vaccination and CD4 T cells after COVID-19. TCRdb recomputed calls from the PCR reads with MiXCR, one row per CDR3 protein. This repertoire shows about 20,000 distinct CDR3 sequences, about 60% found once; its top ten account for roughly 1.1%. The material was CD4+ T cells from blood, obtained after SARS-CoV-2 vaccination. Receptor source: a human donor who had recovered from COVID-19. The CDR3 runs from the conserved cysteine through the conserved F or W. The D gene is left open where the match is weak. A clone size is listed for some rows: how often the clone was seen (once, few, many), or a class if it is expanded.

j_call d_call v_call clone_size cdr3_nt cdr3_aa
TRBJ1-6 . TRBV14 . TGTGCCAGCAGCCCCAGCGGATTGTCCTATAATTCACCCCTCCACTTT CASSPSGLSYNSPLHF
TRBJ2-2 . TRBV7-8 once TGTGCCAGCAGAAGGACAGTAAACACCGGGGAGCTGTTTTTT CASRRTVNTGELFF
TRBJ2-3 . TRBV5-6 . TGTGCCAGCAGCTTGGTGATAGCGACAGATACGCAGTATTTT CASSLVIATDTQYF
TRBJ2-3 TRBD2 TRBV5-1 once TGCGCCAGCAGCTTGGGTAAAACTAGCGGTAGCACAGATACGCAGTATTTT CASSLGKTSGSTDTQYF
TRBJ2-1 . TRBV20-1 few TGCAGTGCTACACACAGCTCCTACAATGAGCAGTTCTTC CSATHSSYNEQFF
TRBJ1-4 TRBD1 TRBV7-9 once TGTGCCAGCAGCTTAGAGGGACAGGGGGCAGAAAAACTGTTTTTT CASSLEGQGAEKLFF
TRBJ2-5 . TRBV24-1 few TGTGCCACCAGTGATTTGTTCCGACCAGAGACCCAGTACTTC CATSDLFRPETQYF
TRBJ2-7 . TRBV7-2 . TGTGCCAGCAGCTTAATTAACTCACCATACGAGCAGTACTTC CASSLINSPYEQYF
TRBJ2-3 TRBD2 TRBV28 . TGTGCCAGCAGTTGGGGTGCGGGAGGCAGCACAGATACGCAGTATTTT CASSWGAGGSTDTQYF
TRBJ2-7 . TRBV11-3 . TGTGCCAGCAGCGACACAGGCAGTGGTGGCCTACAGTACTTC CASSDTGSGGLQYF
TRBJ2-5 TRBD2 TRBV20-1 . TGCAGTGCCGAAGCGGGGACTAGCGGGAGGAGGGGGGAGACCCAGTACTTC CSAEAGTSGRRGETQYF
TRBJ1-2 . TRBV27 . TGTGCCAGCAGCCCCCAGCTGGGCTATGGCTACACCTTC CASSPQLGYGYTF
TRBJ2-7 TRBD2 TRBV20-1 few TGCAGTGCTAGGGGAGCGGGAGAGCTTCCCTACGAGCAGTACTTC CSARGAGELPYEQYF
TRBJ2-1 TRBD2 TRBV20-1 few TGCAGTGCTAGAGATTCGACTAGCGGGACCGGTGAGCAGTTCTTC CSARDSTSGTGEQFF
TRBJ2-3 TRBD2 TRBV30 . TGTGCCTGGAGGGGGCTAGCGGCCACAGATACGCAGTATTTT CAWRGLAATDTQYF
TRBJ1-2 TRBD1 TRBV7-3 few TGTGCCAGCAGCTCTACAGGGGGCGGCGGCTACACCTTC CASSSTGGGGYTF
TRBJ1-2 . TRBV28 . TGTGCCAGCAGTTTTTTTTCCCTGAAAATCCTCTATGGCTACACCTTC CASSFFSLKILYGYTF
TRBJ2-5 . TRBV7-3 . TGTGCCAGCAGCTTGACGCAGGGCCACCAAGAGACCCAGTACTTC CASSLTQGHQETQYF
TRBJ2-1 . TRBV6-2/TRBV6-3 . TGTGCCAGCAGTTATCCGACGGGAAGCTCCTACAATGAGCAGTTCTTC CASSYPTGSSYNEQFF
TRBJ1-1 . TRBV2 . TGTGCCAGCATGTACAGACGGACTGAAACTTTCTTT CASMYRRTETFF
TRBJ1-6 . TRBV7-6 few TGTGCCAGCAGCTTAGCGAGGCGGGGCGGGTATTCACCCCTCCACTTT CASSLARRGGYSPLHF
TRBJ1-5 . TRBV6-5 . TGTGCCAGCAGTTACGGGAGCAATCAGCCCCAGCATTTT CASSYGSNQPQHF
TRBJ2-3 TRBD2 TRBV7-9 . TGTGCCAGCAGCTTAGTCGGGGGGTACACAGATACGCAGTATTTT CASSLVGGYTDTQYF
TRBJ1-1 . TRBV2 . TGTGCCAGCACTTTAGGGGGGCGATCCACTGAAGCTTTCTTT CASTLGGRSTEAFF
TRBJ2-3 . TRBV5-4 . TGTGCCAGCAGCTTGGTCGGGAGCATCACAGATACGCAGTATTTT CASSLVGSITDTQYF
TRBJ1-2 TRBD1 TRBV19 . TGTGCCAGTAGTGCGATAACAGGGGCCGAGGCCCCGCGAAGGGGCTACACCTTC CASSAITGAEAPRRGYTF
TRBJ1-1 . TRBV6-1 few TGTGCCAGCTTTGCGTCAGACAACACTGAAGCTTTCTTT CASFASDNTEAFF
TRBJ2-2 . TRBV2 . TGTGCCAGCACCCGAGGTGGTAACACCGGGGAGCTGTTTTTT CASTRGGNTGELFF
TRBJ1-2 . TRBV15 few TGTGCCACCAGCACCAGTAACTATGGCTACACCTTC CATSTSNYGYTF
TRBJ1-1 TRBD1 TRBV28 once TGTGCCAGCAGGTCTCCAGGGGGAACTGAAGCTTTCTTT CASRSPGGTEAFF
TRBJ1-2 . TRBV20-1 few TGCAGTGGGACATACATGGGTGGAAACTATGGCTACACCTTC CSGTYMGGNYGYTF
TRBJ1-1 . TRBV20-1 . TGCAGTGCTAGATTGGGCTCCGTCGAAGCTTTCTTT CSARLGSVEAFF
TRBJ2-4 . TRBV7-2 . TGTGCCAGCAGCCCTAGGGACGGCAAAAACATTCAGTACTTC CASSPRDGKNIQYF
TRBJ1-1 . TRBV6-1 few TGTGCCAGCAGAAACCCGTCAGGCGGTGAAGCTTTCTTT CASRNPSGGEAFF
TRBJ2-1 TRBD2 TRBV15 few TGTGCCACCAGCGTAGGGGGGACTAGAGCGAACAATGAGCAGTTCTTC CATSVGGTRANNEQFF
TRBJ2-4 TRBD1 TRBV28 . TGTGCCAGCAGTTTTGAGTTCCGGGACAGAGAAAACATTCAGTACTTC CASSFEFRDRENIQYF
TRBJ2-7 TRBD2 TRBV20-1 . TGCAGTGCTACGGGGACTAGCGGAGACTCCTACGAGCAGTACTTC CSATGTSGDSYEQYF
TRBJ1-2 TRBD1 TRBV7-8 . TGTGCCAGCAGCTTTTCGGTGGACAGGCATATCCATGGCTACACCTTC CASSFSVDRHIHGYTF
TRBJ2-5 . TRBV24-1 few TGTGCCACCAGTGATCAGACGACTCGGGAGACCCAGTACTTC CATSDQTTRETQYF
TRBJ1-5 . TRBV4-1 . TGCGCCAGCAGCCAAGATAAGCCGGGCGTCGGGCCCCAGCATTTT CASSQDKPGVGPQHF
TRBJ1-1 . TRBV5-1 . TGCGCCAGCAGCAGCTACCCTAGGAGTTCTAGCGCTGAAGCTTTCTTT CASSSYPRSSSAEAFF
TRBJ2-3 . TRBV7-9 . TGTGCCAGCAGCCGACAGAGCTTCGATACGCAGTATTTT CASSRQSFDTQYF
TRBJ2-5 . TRBV7-8 . TGTGCCAGCAGTTTTCCTTTCCTAGTCGGGGGAGAGACCCAGTACTTC CASSFPFLVGGETQYF
TRBJ2-3 TRBD1 TRBV6-1 . TGTGCCAGCAGTGAAGGGGACAGGCAGAGACCTAGCACAGATACGCAGTATTTT CASSEGDRQRPSTDTQYF
TRBJ1-5 . TRBV6-5 . TGTGCCAGCAGTTCACAGGGTGGCAATCAGCCCCAGCATTTT CASSSQGGNQPQHF
TRBJ1-1 . TRBV7-9 . TGTGCCAGCAGCTCCACAGGGAAGAGCACTGAAGCTTTCTTT CASSSTGKSTEAFF
TRBJ2-5 . TRBV15 . TGTGCCACCAGCAGAGATTTAGAGACCCAGTACTTC CATSRDLETQYF
TRBJ1-4 . TRBV20-1 . TGCAGTGCTAGAGAACCTCCGTTAAATGAAAAACTGTTTTTT CSAREPPLNEKLFF
TRBJ1-2 . TRBV10-3 once TGTGCCATCAACACGCCGGGCCCCCCGTTTGGTGGCTACACCTTC CAINTPGPPFGGYTF
TRBJ2-7 . TRBV18 . TGTGCCAGCTCACCCGGGGCGGGGTACGAGCAGTACTTC CASSPGAGYEQYF
TRBJ2-5 . TRBV20-1 . TGCAGTGCCAAAGGGGGACTTCAAGAGACCCAGTACTTC CSAKGGLQETQYF
TRBJ2-7 TRBD2 TRBV20-1 few TGCAGTGCTAGAGCTAGCGGAGCAATTTTCGAGCAGTACTTC CSARASGAIFEQYF
TRBJ1-1 . TRBV7-9 . TGTGCCAGCACCGCCCGGGGAGTGGGGTTCATCACTGAAGCTTTCTTT CASTARGVGFITEAFF